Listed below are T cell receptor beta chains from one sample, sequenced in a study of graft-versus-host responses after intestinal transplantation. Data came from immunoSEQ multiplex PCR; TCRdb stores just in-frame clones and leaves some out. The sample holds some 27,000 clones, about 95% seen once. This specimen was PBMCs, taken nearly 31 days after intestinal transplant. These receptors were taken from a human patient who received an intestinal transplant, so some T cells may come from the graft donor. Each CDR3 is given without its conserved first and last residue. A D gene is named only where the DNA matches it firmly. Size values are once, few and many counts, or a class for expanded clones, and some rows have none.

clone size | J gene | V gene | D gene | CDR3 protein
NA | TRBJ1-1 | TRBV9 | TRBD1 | ASSVGTGRNTEAF
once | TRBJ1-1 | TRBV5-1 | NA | ASSLTGRSTEAF
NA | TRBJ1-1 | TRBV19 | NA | ASSIGRQWGNTEAF
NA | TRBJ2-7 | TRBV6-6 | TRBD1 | ASSYFRDSYEQY
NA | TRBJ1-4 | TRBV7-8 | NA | ASSPIPLRSQGNPAREKLF
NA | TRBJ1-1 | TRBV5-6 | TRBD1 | ASSSDRVLEAF
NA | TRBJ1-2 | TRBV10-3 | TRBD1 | AISDQTTGQGYT
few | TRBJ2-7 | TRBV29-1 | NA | SVRGEAYEQY
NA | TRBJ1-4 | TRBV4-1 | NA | ASSQGNSWGEKLF
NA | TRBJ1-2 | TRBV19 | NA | ASSISGTNYGYT
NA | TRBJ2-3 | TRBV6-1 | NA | ASSEAGGSDTQY
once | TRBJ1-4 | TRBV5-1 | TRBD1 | ASSLEVTGGGEKLF
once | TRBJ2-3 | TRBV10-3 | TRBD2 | ATAGAGRDTQY
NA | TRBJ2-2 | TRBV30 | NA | AWDSGVGGGELF
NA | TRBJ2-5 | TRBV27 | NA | ASSLGQGKETQY
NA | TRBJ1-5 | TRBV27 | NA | ASSSRGNQPQH
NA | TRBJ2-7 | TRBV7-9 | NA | ASSRDTARVEQY
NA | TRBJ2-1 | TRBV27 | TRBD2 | ASSRDRAGGLFNEQF
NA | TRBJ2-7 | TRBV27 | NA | ASSSGPGVGEQY
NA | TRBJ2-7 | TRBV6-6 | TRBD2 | ASSPSGSSYEQY
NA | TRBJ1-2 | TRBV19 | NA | ASSTRQVGYGYT
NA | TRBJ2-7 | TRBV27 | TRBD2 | ASSWGLAYEQY
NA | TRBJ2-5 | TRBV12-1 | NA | ASSNKDGQETQY
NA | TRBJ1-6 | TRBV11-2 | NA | ASSFNLDSRGSPLH
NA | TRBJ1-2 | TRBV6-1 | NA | ASGAQPGKGYT
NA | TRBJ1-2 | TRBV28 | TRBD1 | ASSSRTGLVAGYT
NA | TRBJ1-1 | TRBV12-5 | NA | ASGLGGIEAF
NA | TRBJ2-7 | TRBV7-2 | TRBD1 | ASSVTSGTGSYEQY
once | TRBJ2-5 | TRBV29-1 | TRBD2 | SVLAGGGSQY
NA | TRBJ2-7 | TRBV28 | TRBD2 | ASSFPAGDYLGLSLEQY
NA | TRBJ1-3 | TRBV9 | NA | ASSVLDGNTIY
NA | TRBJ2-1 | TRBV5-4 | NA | ASSLVEGDGEQF
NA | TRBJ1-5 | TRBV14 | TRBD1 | ASSRAAGGQGFRNQPQH
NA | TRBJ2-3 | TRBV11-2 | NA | ASSFGHLITDTQY
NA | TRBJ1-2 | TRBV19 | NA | ASSIGAGDGYT
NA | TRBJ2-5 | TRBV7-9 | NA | ASSGSLVRETQY
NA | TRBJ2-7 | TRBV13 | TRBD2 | ASSLYASGTYEQY
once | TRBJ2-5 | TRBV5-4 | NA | ASSLEYQETQY
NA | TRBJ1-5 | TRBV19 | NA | ASSIRPNSQPQH
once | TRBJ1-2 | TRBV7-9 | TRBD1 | ASRERQGPIFYGYT
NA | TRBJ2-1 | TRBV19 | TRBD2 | ASSTRAGASEQF
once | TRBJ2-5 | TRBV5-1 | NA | ASSFSQETQY